These T cell receptor beta chains were read from a single sample in a study of Ad26.COV2.S vaccination and SARS-CoV-2 variants. Data came from immunoSEQ multiplex PCR; TCRdb stores just in-frame clones and leaves some out. The sample lists around 270,000 clones; roughly 85% were seen once. This specimen was peripheral blood, taken in a trial of Ad26.COV2.S vaccine versus placebo. The receptors come from a person between 18 and 59 years old who received the Ad26.COV2.S COVID-19 vaccine or a placebo. The CDR3 runs from the conserved cysteine through the conserved F or W. Fields, in order: CDR3 protein, CDR3 DNA, clone size, V gene, J gene, D gene. The D gene is left open where the match is weak. Some rows have no size entry. The others give once, few or many, or a class for an expanded clone.

CAWSVGRYSNQPQHF,TGTGCCTGGAGTGTGGGCAGATATAGCAATCAGCCCCAGCATTTT,-,TRBV30,TRBJ1-5,-
CATQGQAYSYEQYF,TGTGCCACCCAGGGACAGGCTTACTCCTACGAGCAGTACTTC,-,TRBV2,TRBJ2-7,TRBD1
CASGTVLNNEQFF,TGTGCCAGCGGGACCGTCCTAAACAATGAGCAGTTCTTC,-,TRBV6-5,TRBJ2-1,-
CASSEGKRTTYTF,TGTGCCAGCAGTGAAGGAAAGCGGACGACCTACACCTTC,-,TRBV25-1,TRBJ1-2,-
CASSHLAGPATQYF,TGCGCCAGCAGCCACTTAGCGGGACCAGCGACCCAGTACTTC,-,TRBV4-1,TRBJ2-5,TRBD2
CASSYRRLAGGPYTQYF,TGTGCCAGCAGTTACCGGCGACTAGCGGGAGGGCCTTATACGCAGTATTTT,-,TRBV6-2/TRBV6-3,TRBJ2-3,TRBD2
CATATFRGVLAGDNEQFF,TGTGCCACCGCCACCTTCAGGGGGGTTCTAGCGGGGGACAATGAGCAGTTCTTC,-,TRBV10-3,TRBJ2-1,TRBD2
CASSLGSGLDGYTF,TGCGCCAGCAGCCTAGGGTCAGGATTAGATGGCTACACCTTC,-,TRBV5-1,TRBJ1-2,-
CASSMWGVSNTEAFF,TGTGCCAGTAGTATGTGGGGGGTTTCGAACACTGAAGCTTTCTTT,-,TRBV19,TRBJ1-1,-
CASSYPGVNEQFF,TGTGCCAGCAGTTACCCCGGGGTGAATGAGCAGTTCTTC,-,TRBV6-5,TRBJ2-1,-
CASSSGSNEQYF,TGTGCCAGCAGTTCGGGGAGCAACGAGCAGTACTTC,-,TRBV19,TRBJ2-7,-
CASSTTGTGSSYNSPLHF,TGTGCCAGTAGTACTACAGGGACAGGGAGCTCCTATAATTCACCCCTCCACTTT,-,TRBV19,TRBJ1-6,TRBD1
CASRDRGGETQYF,TGTGCCAGTAGGGACAGGGGGGGGGAGACCCAGTACTTC,-,TRBV19,TRBJ2-5,TRBD1
CASSFGQGRNEAFF,TGTGCCAGCAGCTTCGGACAGGGGCGAAATGAAGCTTTCTTT,-,TRBV7-8,TRBJ1-1,TRBD1
CASSYIDTQYF,TGTGCCAGCAGTTATATAGATACGCAGTATTTT,-,TRBV12-3/TRBV12-4,TRBJ2-3,-
CASSRDRIKETQYF,TGTGCCAGCAGTCGTGACAGGATAAAAGAGACCCAGTACTTC,-,TRBV6-5,TRBJ2-5,-
CSVWVAYEQYF,TGCAGCGTTTGGGTGGCCTACGAGCAGTACTTC,-,TRBV29-1,TRBJ2-7,-
CASSHPSTDTQYF,TGTGCCAGCAGCCACCCTAGCACAGATACGCAGTATTTT,-,TRBV7-3,TRBJ2-3,-
CASSQDGRSGNTIYF,TGTGCCAGCAGCCAAGACGGCCGCTCTGGAAACACCATATATTTT,-,TRBV14,TRBJ1-3,-
CASSEDLNTIYF,TGTGCCAGCAGCGAGGACCTCAACACCATATATTTT,few,TRBV7-2,TRBJ1-3,-
CASTPGLAAEAFF,TGTGCCAGTACCCCCGGCCTAGCTGCTGAAGCTTTCTTT,-,TRBV7-8,TRBJ1-1,-
CASRLGPMKINAQYF,TGTGCCAGCAGACTAGGCCCGATGAAGATTAACGCGCAGTATTTT,-,TRBV11-2,TRBJ2-3,-
CASSPLGQFNNEQFF,TGTGCCAGCTCACCACTAGGGCAGTTTAACAATGAGCAGTTCTTC,few,TRBV18,TRBJ2-1,-
CAISAVGSQPQHF,TGTGCCATCAGTGCGGTGGGAAGTCAGCCCCAGCATTTT,-,TRBV10-3,TRBJ1-5,-
CASSRTADSRAFF,TGTGCCAGCAGCAGAACGGCGGACAGCAGGGCTTTCTTT,once,TRBV3-1/TRBV3-2,TRBJ1-1,-
CASSIMGTGGDYGYTF,TGTGCCAGTAGTATAATGGGGACAGGGGGCGACTATGGCTACACCTTC,-,TRBV19,TRBJ1-2,TRBD1
CASSSGQPGGQPQHF,TGTGCCAGCAGTTCAGGACAGCCTGGTGGCCAGCCCCAGCATTTT,once,TRBV28,TRBJ1-5,-
CASSLNRGTEAFF,TGTGCCAGCAGCTTAAATCGGGGCACTGAAGCTTTCTTT,-,TRBV7-8,TRBJ1-1,-
CASSQEKTGSYGYTF,TGCGCCAGCAGCCAAGAAAAGACAGGGAGCTATGGCTACACCTTC,-,TRBV4-3,TRBJ1-2,TRBD1
CASSPSGGLSYEQYF,TGTGCCAGCAGTCCTAGCGGGGGCCTCTCCTACGAGCAGTACTTC,-,TRBV27,TRBJ2-7,TRBD2
CASSGGGSRGPDTQYF,TGTGCCAGCAGCGGGGGTGGGTCGAGGGGCCCAGATACGCAGTATTTT,-,TRBV7-9,TRBJ2-3,-
CASSRNIDRVHEANYGYTF,TGTGCCAGCTCACGGAATATCGACAGGGTACACGAAGCTAACTATGGCTACACCTTC,-,TRBV18,TRBJ1-2,TRBD1
CASSVTGLGGVYNEQFF,TGTGCCAGCAGTGTTACGGGCCTAGGGGGGGTCTACAATGAGCAGTTCTTC,many,TRBV6-4,TRBJ2-1,-
CASSFSLGRGHPQYF,TGTGCCAGCAGCTTTTCCCTGGGCAGGGGGCATCCCCAGTACTTC,-,TRBV7-9,TRBJ2-5,TRBD1
CASSTGLAGASSYNEQFF,TGTGCCAGCAGCACGGGACTAGCGGGGGCTAGCTCCTACAATGAGCAGTTCTTC,-,TRBV7-8,TRBJ2-1,TRBD2
CASSQTSNSPLHF,TGCGCCAGCAGCCAAACTTCGAATTCACCCCTCCACTTT,-,TRBV4-3,TRBJ1-6,-
CASSPATGNTIYF,TGTGCCAGCAGCCCCGCAACTGGAAACACCATATATTTT,-,TRBV7-3,TRBJ1-3,-
CASRTGGNTEAFF,TGTGCCAGCAGGACAGGGGGTAACACTGAAGCTTTCTTT,-,TRBV6-5,TRBJ1-1,TRBD1
CASSISGLNQPQHF,TGTGCCAGTAGTATTTCGGGGTTGAATCAGCCCCAGCATTTT,-,TRBV19,TRBJ1-5,-
CASSLSRLEEKLFF,TGTGCCAGCAGCTTATCGAGACTTGAGGAAAAACTGTTTTTT,-,TRBV7-9,TRBJ1-4,-
CASSPGDFWGYTF,TGTGCCAGCTCACCAGGGGATTTTTGGGGCTACACCTTC,-,TRBV18,TRBJ1-2,-
CASQTPQGAFILPQHF,TGTGCCAGCCAAACCCCGCAGGGGGCTTTTATATTGCCCCAGCATTTT,few,TRBV2,TRBJ1-5,TRBD1
CASSSGTSDIEQFF,TGCGCCAGCAGCAGCGGGACTAGCGACATTGAGCAGTTCTTC,-,TRBV5-1,TRBJ2-1,TRBD2
CASSLVVGNRQPQHF,TGTGCCAGCAGCTTGGTTGTAGGGAACAGACAGCCCCAGCATTTT,-,TRBV5-8,TRBJ1-5,-
CASSLGPGGNSPLHF,TGTGCCAGCAGTTTAGGCCCGGGGGGAAATTCACCCCTCCACTTT,-,TRBV27,TRBJ1-6,-
CASSSSQTGVDGYTF,TGTGCCAGCTCATCCTCGCAAACAGGGGTAGATGGCTACACCTTC,-,TRBV18,TRBJ1-2,TRBD1